Presented here are 22 T cell receptor beta chains from one specimen sequenced in a study of shared clonotypes between healthy human individuals. Cells designated naive CD8 were CD45RO-negative and were positively selected for CCR7, with terminally differentiated effector memory CD45RA+ cells excluded. Assay used: immunoSEQ multiplex PCR; TCRdb lists only in-frame clones, some missing. Of about 800,000 clones in the sample, 96% were seen once. Sample: naive CD8+ T cells sorted from blood. The receptors stem from a man aged 30-40 years in good health.

The chain has TRBV6-5 and TRBJ2-2; D unresolved. V lost 3 bases and J lost 5, with 13 bases in between. The CDR3 has 15 residues. Per germline, CDR1 MNHEY and CDR2 SVGAGI. CDR3 loop: CASSYGQAKTGELFF. The CDR3 coding sequence is TGTGCCAGCAGTTATGGGCAGGCCAAGACCGGGGAGCTGTTTTTT.

V is TRBV28 and J is TRBJ1-1; D gene unclear. Germline lookup yields CDR1 MDHEN and CDR2 SYDVKM. Trimming took 3 bases from V and 1 from J, leaving 9 bases between them. The CDR3 is made up of 14 amino acids. CDR3 DNA sequence: TGTGCCAGCAGTTTTTTTTTAGCGAACACTGAAGCTTTCTTT. Protein: CASSFFLANTEAFF.

This clone was observed once. This CDR3 is CASSRTGNTEAFF. CDR3 bases: TGTGCCAGCAGCAGGACGGGAAACACTGAAGCTTTCTTT. This chain links TRBV5-6 with TRBJ1-1, with unresolved D. Per germline, CDR1 SGHDT and CDR2 YYEEEE. Trimming cost V 4 bases and J 2 bases, with 9 bases left between them. The CDR3 is 13 amino acids.

As regards this clone: This same CDR3 is encoded by further DNA sequences in the sample. This chain joins TRBV5-1 and TRBJ2-1, with TRBD1 as a possible D gene (5 bases). Trimming shortened V by 5 bases and J by 4 bases, and 7 bases separated the two germline ends. CDR3 length equals 12 residues. Germline lookup yields CDR1 SGHRS and CDR2 YFSETQ. The CDR3 spells CASSDSYNEQFF. The CDR3 nucleotides read TGCGCCAGCAGTGACAGTTACAATGAGCAGTTCTTC.

The chain combines TRBV29-1 with TRBJ2-7, with 9 nucleotides matching TRBD2. V lost 3 bases, J lost 3 bases, and 9 bases stayed unmatched. CDR3 size: 15 residues. Germline V CDR1 and CDR2: SQVTM, ANQGSEA. The CDR3 region is CSVEGVSGRSYEQYF. CDR3 nucleotide sequence: TGCAGCGTTGAGGGGGTTAGCGGGAGAAGCTACGAGCAGTACTTC.

The J gene is TRBJ2-2, the V gene TRBV4-1; 9 positions agree with TRBD1. Trimming cost V 4 bases and J 4 bases; bases outside gene matches: 7. The CDR3 loop spans 16 amino acids. The germline V gene encodes CDR1 MGHRA and CDR2 YSYEKL. The CDR3 loop reads CASSLFGTGTTGELFF. DNA for the CDR3: TGCGCCAGCAGCCTGTTTGGGACAGGGACCACCGGGGAGCTGTTTTTT.

The rearrangement links TRBV7-9 to TRBJ2-5; TRBD1 matches 7 bases. This CDR3 spans 14 amino acids. V was clipped by 5 bases and J by 1 base; unmatched bases: 4. Germline CDR1 reads SEHNR; CDR2 reads FQNEAQ (reference sequence). CDR3 in amino acids: CASSRTGFQETQYF. CDR3 in DNA: TGTGCCAGCAGCCGGACAGGATTCCAAGAGACCCAGTACTTC. Combining the CDR3 with reference TRBV7-9 and TRBJ2-5 gives the whole variable domain DTGVSQNPRHKITKRGQNVTFRCDPISEHNRLYWYRQTLGQGPEFLTYFQNEAQLEKSRLLSDRFSAERPKGSFSTLEIQRTEQGDSAMYLCASSRTGFQETQYFGPGTRLLVL.

The chain carries TRBV19 and TRBJ2-7, with 7 bases lining up with TRBD2. V lost 6 bases to trimming and J lost 3 bases; unmatched junction nucleotides: 2. The CDR3 is 12 residues long. CDR1 and CDR2 from the germline V gene are LNHDA and SQIVND (reference sequence). CDR3 sequence: CASRGLGYEQYF. The DNA of the CDR3 is TGTGCCAGTAGAGGACTAGGCTACGAGCAGTACTTC.

The V and J genes are TRBV27 and TRBJ2-3, with a tentative D call TRBD2 (5 bases). This CDR3 comprises 16 residues. Trimming shortened V by 4 bases and J by 1 base, and 15 bases separated the two germline ends. Looked up from germline, CDR1 is MNHEY and CDR2 is SMNVEV (reference sequence). CDR3 nucleotides: TGTGCCAGCAGTTCCGCAGGAGGCTGGGGCACAGATACGCAGTATTTT. Protein: CASSSAGGWGTDTQYF.

The chain uses TRBV7-9 and TRBJ2-3; D is possibly TRBD2 (7 bases). Germline CDR1 SEHNR, CDR2 FQNEAQ (reference sequence). There are 17 residues in the CDR3. V was pared by 2 bases and J by 5 bases, with 20 bases between. This CDR3 is CASSLRLYREGGDTQYF. The CDR3 nucleotides read TGTGCCAGCAGCTTACGGCTCTACAGGGAGGGGGGAGATACGCAGTATTTT.

This chain connects TRBV13 to TRBJ2-3; D gene uncertain. This CDR3 is 13 amino acids long. Germline CDR1 is PRHDT and CDR2 is FYEKMQ (reference sequence). Trimming removed 5 bases from V and 1 base from J, with 7 bases in between. The CDR3, as DNA: TGTGCCAGCAGCCCCTCCGGCACAGATACGCAGTATTTT. It translates to CASSPSGTDTQYF.

V is TRBV15 and J is TRBJ2-4, with 7 positions matching TRBD1. The CDR3 is 16 residues long. Germline assignment: CDR1 LNHNV and CDR2 YYDKDF (reference sequence). Losses at the gene ends were 1 base for V and 4 bases for J; bases not matched to a gene: 7. CDR3 in DNA: TGTGCCACCAGCAGAGGTGGAGACAGGGTAAAAAACATTCAGTACTTC. It is translated as CATSRGGDRVKNIQYF.

The chain employs TRBV7-9 and TRBJ2-7; 8 bases agree with TRBD1. The CDR3 is 14 residues long. Germline assignment: CDR1 SEHNR and CDR2 FQNEAQ (reference sequence). J lost 5 bases, V lost 5 bases, and 8 bases had no gene match. The CDR3 here is CASSHTPGGNEQYF. DNA of the CDR3: TGTGCCAGCAGCCACACTCCAGGGGGCAACGAGCAGTACTTC. Full variable domain (missing parts from reference TRBV7-9 and TRBJ2-7): DTGVSQNPRHKITKRGQNVTFRCDPISEHNRLYWYRQTLGQGPEFLTYFQNEAQLEKSRLLSDRFSAERPKGSFSTLEIQRTEQGDSAMYLCASSHTPGGNEQYFGPGTRLTVT.

The rearrangement joins TRBV7-3 to TRBJ2-7; 7 nucleotides line up with TRBD2. The CDR3 is 15 amino acids. CDR1 is SGHTA and CDR2 is FQGTGA in the germline V gene. V lost 5 bases and J lost 0; bases outside the gene matches: 7. CDR3 nucleotides: TGTGCCAGCAGCCCCACGGGGGGATACTCCTACGAGCAGTACTTC. Residues: CASSPTGGYSYEQYF.

The chain links TRBV7-8 to TRBJ2-6; TRBD2 aligns across 8 bases. J lost 0 bases, V lost 5 bases, and 9 bases had no gene match. The CDR3 is 18 amino acids. Germline CDR1 reads SGHVS; CDR2 reads FQNEAQ. The CDR3 nucleotides are TGTGCCAGCAGCCACGGGGGGGTACCTAGCTCTGGGGCCAACGTCCTGACTTTC. Protein sequence: CASSHGGVPSSGANVLTF.

The chain joins TRBV5-5 to TRBJ2-7; maybe TRBD1 (6 bases). The CDR3 runs to 14 residues. CDR1 is SGHKS, CDR2 YYEKEE, per germline (reference sequence). V was trimmed by 5 bases and J by 5 bases, leaving 17 bases between them. Written as DNA, the CDR3 is TGTGCCAGCAGGGGGTTTGTCTCAGGGGACGAGCAGTACTTC. As protein: CASRGFVSGDEQYF.

The chain has TRBV27 and TRBJ1-5; no reliable D call. V dropped 3 bases and J dropped 7 bases, with 10 bases sitting between them. The CDR3 has 13 residues. Germline assignment: CDR1 MNHEY and CDR2 SMNVEV (reference sequence). The CDR3 sequence is CASSFGYGQPQHF. CDR3 DNA sequence: TGTGCCAGCAGTTTTGGTTATGGGCAGCCCCAGCATTTT.

V gene TRBV30 combines with J gene TRBJ1-1; D gene uncertain. From germline, CDR1 is GTSNPN and CDR2 SVGIG (reference sequence). The length of the CDR3 is 14 residues. V lost 0 bases and J lost 5, with 13 bases in between. The CDR3 coding sequence is TGTGCCTGGAGTGTACTGGGCTCTGGGACTGAAGCTTTCTTT. Its protein is CAWSVLGSGTEAFF.

This chain connects TRBV2 to TRBJ2-3; 14 bases match TRBD2. With V trimmed by 4 bases and J by 5 bases, 14 bases remained unmatched. Germline-derived CDR1 and CDR2 are SNHLY and FYNNEI. This CDR3 has 19 amino acids. The CDR3 DNA reads as TGTGCCAGCAGTGTCGATTCGGGACTAGCGGGAGAGGTACAAGATACGCAGTATTTT. It encodes CASSVDSGLAGEVQDTQYF.

V and J are TRBV9 and TRBJ2-7; D is ambiguous. In germline, CDR1 is SGDLS, CDR2 YYNGEE. This CDR3 contains 14 residues. Trimming pared 4 bases from V and 5 bases from J, leaving 16 bases between. The CDR3: CASSPTNYRHEQYF. The CDR3 DNA follows: TGTGCCAGCAGCCCAACGAACTACCGCCACGAGCAGTACTTC.

The CDR3 DNA reads TGCAGCGTTGGTTCGCGGGGTCCCGGCTCCTACGAGCAGTACTTC. It is translated as CSVGSRGPGSYEQYF. The J gene is TRBJ2-7, the V gene TRBV29-1; possible D gene TRBD2, 6 bases. Per the germline V gene, CDR1 is SQVTM and CDR2 is ANQGSEA. The CDR3 loop spans 15 amino acids. Between the trimmed V and J ends, which lost 4 bases and 0 bases, there was a span of 16 bases.

This chain joins TRBV7-6 and TRBJ2-1, with TRBD2 identical over 7 bases. CDR1 is SGHVS and CDR2 is FNYEAQ in the germline V gene. There are 14 residues in the CDR3. V trimming: 4 bases; J trimming: 6 bases; junction bases outside the gene matches: 6. For the CDR3, the DNA is TGTGCCAGCAGCTCGAGCGGGGCCCTCAATGAGCAGTTCTTC. Residues: CASSSSGALNEQFF.